This TCR beta chain was identified in a study of shared clonotypes between healthy human individuals. Study as a whole: The study enrolled a couple of women and three men aged 18 to 49.

Genomic DNA of each subset was evenly split across several immunoSEQ plates. Some clones are missing from TCRdb's copy, which holds only in-frame ones; the method was immunoSEQ multiplex PCR. Of 2 million to 2.5 million clones listed, around 90% are singletons. The origin of this receptor is a man aged 18 to 35 in good health. Some clones in this sample may be carry-over from other donors' samples. Sequences were obtained from naive CD4+ T cells from PBMCs. The subset: CD45RA+ positively selected.

The CDR3 DNA is TGTGCCAGCAGTTACTCCCTTACGAGGGGAGCTTTCTTT. This encodes CASSYSLTRGAFF. This rearrangement joins TRBV6-6 to TRBJ1-1; D may be TRBD1 (5 bases). Germline assignment: CDR1 MNHNY and CDR2 SVGAGI (reference sequence). The CDR3 totals 13 residues. V lost 0 bases and J 10 bases, leaving 12 bases between the germline ends.